This T cell receptor (beta chain) was profiled in a study of cytomegalovirus exposure and HLA in healthy donors. The study's findings and limits: Specific recognition of CMV antigens was confirmed in vitro for three chains (all CMV-associated). In a later analysis, at a false discovery rate of 0.05, 15,000 to 20,000 TCR beta sequences were associated with HLA alleles. Cytomegalovirus status was reportedly diagnosed by the classifier with high sensitivity and specificity.

Of note for this clone: Its antigen is undetermined. One end of the junction varies from germline; a read error may be responsible.

60 Vbeta and 13 Jbeta primers were used in PCR. Profiling relied on immunoSEQ multiplex PCR, and the TCRdb table lists in-frame clones only, not all of them. The data show under 200,000 clones, roughly 77% seen once. The TCR comes from a middle-aged woman in good health and CMV-seropositive. The sequenced sample consisted of PBMCs.

CDR3 in DNA: TGTTCCAGCAGCTTATCCTCTCTTGGACAGGAAGCTTTCTTT. Translating gives CSSSLSSLGQEAFF. The chain employs TRBV7-9 and TRBJ1-1; perhaps TRBD1 as D (6 bases). The CDR3 is 14 residues long. CDR1 and CDR2 (germline): SEHNR, FQNEAQ (reference sequence).